This T cell receptor beta chain was sequenced in a study of blood T cell repertoires in COVID-19. CDR1 SGHVS and CDR2 FNYEAQ come from the germline V gene. CDR3 size: 16 residues. The trim removed 5 bases at V and 6 bases at J, leaving 13 bases unmatched. TCRdb's copy holds only in-frame clones and misses some; the assay was immunoSEQ multiplex PCR. Among over 150,000 clones listed, approximately 87% were seen once. Sequenced material: peripheral blood. The receptor was derived from a woman in her 70s with COVID-19, enrolled during active disease. The V and J genes are TRBV7-6 and TRBJ1-5, with 7 positions matching TRBD1. CDR3 nucleotide sequence: TGTGCCAGCAGCAGAGACCACAGGGGAGAGCGTCAGCCCCAGCATTTT. Protein product: CASSRDHRGERQPQHF.